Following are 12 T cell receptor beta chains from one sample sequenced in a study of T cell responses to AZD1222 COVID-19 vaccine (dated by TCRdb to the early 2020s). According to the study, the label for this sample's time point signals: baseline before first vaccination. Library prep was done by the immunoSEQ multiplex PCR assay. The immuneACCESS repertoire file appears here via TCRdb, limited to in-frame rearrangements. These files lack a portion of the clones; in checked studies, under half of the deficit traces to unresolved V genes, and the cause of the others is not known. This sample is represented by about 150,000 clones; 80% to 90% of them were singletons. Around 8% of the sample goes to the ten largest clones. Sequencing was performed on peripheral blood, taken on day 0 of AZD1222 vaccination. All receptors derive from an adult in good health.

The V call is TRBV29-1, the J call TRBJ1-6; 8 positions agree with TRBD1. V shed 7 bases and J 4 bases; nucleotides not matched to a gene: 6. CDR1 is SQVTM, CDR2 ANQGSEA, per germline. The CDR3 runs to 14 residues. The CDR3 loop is CSARTGSYNSPLHF. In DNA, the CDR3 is TGCAGCGCCCGGACAGGGTCGTATAATTCACCCCTCCACTTT.

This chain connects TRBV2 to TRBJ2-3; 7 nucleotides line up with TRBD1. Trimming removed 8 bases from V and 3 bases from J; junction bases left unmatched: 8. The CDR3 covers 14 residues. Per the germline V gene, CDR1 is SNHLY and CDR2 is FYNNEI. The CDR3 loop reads CASRDRVATDTQYF. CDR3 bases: TGTGCCAGCCGAGACAGGGTCGCTACAGATACGCAGTATTTT.

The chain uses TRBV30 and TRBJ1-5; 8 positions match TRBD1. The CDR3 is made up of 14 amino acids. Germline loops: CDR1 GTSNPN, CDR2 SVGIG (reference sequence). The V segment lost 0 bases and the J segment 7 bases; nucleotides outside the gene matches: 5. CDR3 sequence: CAWSVGRGRQPQHF. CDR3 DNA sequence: TGTGCCTGGAGTGTCGGCAGGGGGCGGCAGCCCCAGCATTTT. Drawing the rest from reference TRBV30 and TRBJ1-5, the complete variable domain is SQTIHQWPATLVQPVGSPLSLECTVEGTSNPNLYWYRQAAGRGLQLLFYSVGIGQISSEVPQNLSASRPQDRQFILSSKKLLLSDSGFYLCAWSVGRGRQPQHFGDGTRLSIL.

The CDR3 protein is CASSDWGDQPQHF. The CDR3 nucleotides read TGTGCCAGCAGTGATTGGGGGGATCAGCCCCAGCATTTT. The chain uses TRBV6-1 and TRBJ1-5; D possibly corresponds to TRBD1 (5 bases). The CDR3 length is 13 residues. Trimming pared 3 bases from V and 5 bases from J, leaving 8 bases between. Germline V lookup: CDR1 MNHNS, CDR2 SASEGT.

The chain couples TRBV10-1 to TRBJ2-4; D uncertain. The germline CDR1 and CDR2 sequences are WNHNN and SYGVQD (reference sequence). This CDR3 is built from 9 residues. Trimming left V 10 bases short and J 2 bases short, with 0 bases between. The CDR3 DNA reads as TGCGCCACCAAAAACATTCAGTACTTC. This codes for CATKNIQYF.

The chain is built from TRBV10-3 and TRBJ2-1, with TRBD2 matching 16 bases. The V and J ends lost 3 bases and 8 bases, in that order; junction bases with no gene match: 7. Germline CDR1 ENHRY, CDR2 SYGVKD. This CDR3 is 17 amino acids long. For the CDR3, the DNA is TGTGCCATCAGTGAATCCTGGGGGACTAGCGGGAGGGATGAGCAGTTCTTC. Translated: CAISESWGTSGRDEQFF.

In DNA form, the CDR3 reads TGTGCCAGCAGTTTATCCGGGACTAGCGGGAGAATCGGGGAGCTGTTTTTT. This gives the protein CASSLSGTSGRIGELFF. The chain is built from TRBV27 and TRBJ2-2; TRBD2 matches at 14 bases. J was trimmed by 7 bases and V by 0 bases; bases with no gene match: 4. Germline-derived CDR1 and CDR2 are MNHEY and SMNVEV (reference sequence). The CDR3 contains 17 residues.

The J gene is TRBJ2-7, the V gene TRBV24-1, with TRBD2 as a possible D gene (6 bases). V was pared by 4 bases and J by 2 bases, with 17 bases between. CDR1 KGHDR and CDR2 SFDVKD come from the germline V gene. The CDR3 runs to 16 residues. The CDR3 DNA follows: TGTGCCACCAGTGACCCCACCGGGACTCCACCCTACGAGCAGTACTTC. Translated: CATSDPTGTPPYEQYF.

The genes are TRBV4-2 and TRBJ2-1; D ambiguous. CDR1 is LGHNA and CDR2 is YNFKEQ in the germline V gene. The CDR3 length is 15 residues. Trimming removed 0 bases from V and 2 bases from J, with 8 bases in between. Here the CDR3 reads CASSQDPQTYNEQFF. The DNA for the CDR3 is TGTGCCAGCAGCCAAGACCCTCAAACCTACAATGAGCAGTTCTTC.

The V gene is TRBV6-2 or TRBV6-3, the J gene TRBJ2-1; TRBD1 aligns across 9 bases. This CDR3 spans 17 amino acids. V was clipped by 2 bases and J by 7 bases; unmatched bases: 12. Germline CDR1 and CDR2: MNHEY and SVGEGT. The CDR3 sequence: CASSYGRGQGSPNEQFF. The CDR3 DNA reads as TGTGCCAGCAGTTACGGACGAGGACAGGGGTCCCCAAATGAGCAGTTCTTC.

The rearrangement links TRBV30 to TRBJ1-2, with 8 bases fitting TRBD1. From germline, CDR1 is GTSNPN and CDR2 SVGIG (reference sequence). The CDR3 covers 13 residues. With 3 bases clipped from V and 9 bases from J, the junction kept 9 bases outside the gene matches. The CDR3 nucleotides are TGTGCCTGGAGGGGGGACAGGATAATGAGCTACACCTTC. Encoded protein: CAWRGDRIMSYTF.

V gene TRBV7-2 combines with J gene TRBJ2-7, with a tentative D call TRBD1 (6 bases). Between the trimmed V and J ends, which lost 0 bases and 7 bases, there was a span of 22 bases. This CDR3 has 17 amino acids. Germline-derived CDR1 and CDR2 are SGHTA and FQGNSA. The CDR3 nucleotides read TGTGCCAGCAGCTTAGCGGGACACGCGGGTTTACTTAGGGAGCAGTACTTC. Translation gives CASSLAGHAGLLREQYF.